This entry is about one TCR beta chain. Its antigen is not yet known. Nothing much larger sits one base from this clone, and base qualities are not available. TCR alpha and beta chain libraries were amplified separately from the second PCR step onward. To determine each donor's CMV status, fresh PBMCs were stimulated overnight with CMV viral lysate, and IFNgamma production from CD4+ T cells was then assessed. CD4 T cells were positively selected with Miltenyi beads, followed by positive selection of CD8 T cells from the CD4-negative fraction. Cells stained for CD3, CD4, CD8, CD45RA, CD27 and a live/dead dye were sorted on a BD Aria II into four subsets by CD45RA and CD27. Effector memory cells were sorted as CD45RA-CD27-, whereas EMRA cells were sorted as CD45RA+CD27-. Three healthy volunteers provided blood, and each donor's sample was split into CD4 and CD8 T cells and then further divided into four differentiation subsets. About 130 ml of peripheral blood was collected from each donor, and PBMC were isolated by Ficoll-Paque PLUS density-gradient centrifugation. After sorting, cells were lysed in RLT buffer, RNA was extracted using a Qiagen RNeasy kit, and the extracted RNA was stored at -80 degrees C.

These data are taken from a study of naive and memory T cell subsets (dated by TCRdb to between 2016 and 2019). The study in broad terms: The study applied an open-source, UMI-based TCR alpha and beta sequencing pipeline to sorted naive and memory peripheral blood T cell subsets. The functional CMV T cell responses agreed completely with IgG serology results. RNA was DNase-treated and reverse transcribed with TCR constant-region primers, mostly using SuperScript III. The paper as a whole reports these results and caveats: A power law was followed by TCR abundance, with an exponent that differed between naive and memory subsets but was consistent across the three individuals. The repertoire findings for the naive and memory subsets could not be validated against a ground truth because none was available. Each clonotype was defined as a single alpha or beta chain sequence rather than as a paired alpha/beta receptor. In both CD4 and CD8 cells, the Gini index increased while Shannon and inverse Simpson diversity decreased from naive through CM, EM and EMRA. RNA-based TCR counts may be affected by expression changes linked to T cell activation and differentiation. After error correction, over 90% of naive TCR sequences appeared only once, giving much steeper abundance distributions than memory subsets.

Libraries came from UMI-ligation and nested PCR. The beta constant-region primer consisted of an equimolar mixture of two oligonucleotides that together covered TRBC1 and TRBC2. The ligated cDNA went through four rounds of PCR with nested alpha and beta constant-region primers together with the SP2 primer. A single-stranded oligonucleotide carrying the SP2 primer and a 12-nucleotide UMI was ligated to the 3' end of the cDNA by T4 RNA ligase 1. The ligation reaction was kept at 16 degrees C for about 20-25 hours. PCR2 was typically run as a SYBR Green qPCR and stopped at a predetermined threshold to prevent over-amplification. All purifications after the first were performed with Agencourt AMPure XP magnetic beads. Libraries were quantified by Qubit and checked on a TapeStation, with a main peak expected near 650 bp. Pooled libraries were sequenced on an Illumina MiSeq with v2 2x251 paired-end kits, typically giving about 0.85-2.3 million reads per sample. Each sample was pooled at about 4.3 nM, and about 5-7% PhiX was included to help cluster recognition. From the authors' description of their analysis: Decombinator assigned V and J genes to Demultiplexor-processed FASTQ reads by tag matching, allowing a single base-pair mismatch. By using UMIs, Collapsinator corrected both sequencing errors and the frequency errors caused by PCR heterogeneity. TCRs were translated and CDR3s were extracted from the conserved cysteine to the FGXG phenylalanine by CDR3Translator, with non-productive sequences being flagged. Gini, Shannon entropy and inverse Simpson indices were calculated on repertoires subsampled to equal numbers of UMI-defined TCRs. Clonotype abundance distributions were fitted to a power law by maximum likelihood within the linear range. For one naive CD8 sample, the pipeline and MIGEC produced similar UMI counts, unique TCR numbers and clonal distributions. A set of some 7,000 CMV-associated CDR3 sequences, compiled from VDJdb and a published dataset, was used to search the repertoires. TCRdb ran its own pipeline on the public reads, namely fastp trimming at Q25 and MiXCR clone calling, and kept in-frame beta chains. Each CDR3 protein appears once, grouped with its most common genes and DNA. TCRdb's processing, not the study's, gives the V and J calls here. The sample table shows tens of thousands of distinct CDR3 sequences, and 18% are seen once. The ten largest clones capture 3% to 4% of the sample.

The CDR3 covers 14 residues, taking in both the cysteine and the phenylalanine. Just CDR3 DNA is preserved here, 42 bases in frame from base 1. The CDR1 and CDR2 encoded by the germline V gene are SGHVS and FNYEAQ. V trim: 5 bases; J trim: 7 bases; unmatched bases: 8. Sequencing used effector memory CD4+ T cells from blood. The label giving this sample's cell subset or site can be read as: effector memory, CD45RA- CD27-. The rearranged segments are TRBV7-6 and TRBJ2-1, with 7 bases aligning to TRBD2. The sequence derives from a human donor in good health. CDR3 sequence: CASSPWDGGNEQFF. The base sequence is TGTGCCAGCAGCCCATGGGACGGGGGGAATGAGCAGTTCTTC.